This T cell receptor (beta chain) is from a study of shared clonotypes between healthy human individuals. A split of CD4+ cells into CD45RA+ naive and CD45RA-negative memory subsets was performed. The data were produced by immunoSEQ multiplex PCR, yet TCRdb's version contains in-frame clones alone and is incomplete. This sample has under 600,000 clones, with more than 95% found just once. Trimming removed 3 bases at V and 6 bases at J, with 14 bases between. The CDR3 is made up of 15 amino acids. Germline values: CDR1 LNHDA, CDR2 SQIVND (reference sequence). The rearrangement joins TRBV19 to TRBJ2-2; possibly TRBD1 or TRBD2 for D (6 bases each). The sequence derives from a woman aged 30 to 39 in good health. Material for sequencing was naive CD4+ T cells sorted from blood. Subset specified: CD45RA+ positively selected. DNA of the CDR3: TGTGCCAGTAGTATTACGGGGGCGGGACCCGGGGAGCTGTTTTTT. This codes for CASSITGAGPGELFF.